A selection of T cell receptor beta chains follows, all from one sample in a study of OX40 agonist ivuxolimab in advanced cancers. Clones were sequenced by immunoSEQ multiplex PCR, and TCRdb holds only the in-frame ones, with some missing. The profile shows about 64,000 clones, roughly 89% of them singletons. The specimen comprised CD4+ or CD8+ T cells sorted from blood, sampled in a trial of the OX40 agonist ivuxolimab. The receptors stem from an adult with an advanced solid tumor such as melanoma, head and neck, liver or kidney cancer. Both conserved end residues are part of each CDR3. Only part of the rows carry a size: once, few, many, or a class if the clone is expanded.

J: TRBJ2-2
size: -
length: 15
V: TRBV28
CDR3: CASRLAGPNTGELFF

J: TRBJ1-2
size: -
length: 14
V: TRBV7-2
CDR3: CASSPRQSYYGYTF

J: TRBJ2-1
size: -
length: 18
V: TRBV9
CDR3: CASSVEAIGGGTYNEQFF

J: TRBJ1-1
size: once
length: 12
V: TRBV28
CDR3: CATGPGNTEAFF

J: TRBJ2-3
size: -
length: 15
V: TRBV7-3
CDR3: CASSLFLAGVDTQYF

J: TRBJ1-6
size: -
length: 16
V: TRBV5-1
CDR3: CASSLTGDVWNSPLHF

J: TRBJ2-1
size: -
length: 13
V: TRBV18
CDR3: CASSPGGRNEQFF

J: TRBJ2-7
size: -
length: 16
V: TRBV11-2
CDR3: CASSLDKGVPWGEQYF

J: TRBJ1-4
size: -
length: 16
V: TRBV4-1
CDR3: CASSQEGTYPAEKLFF

J: TRBJ2-7
size: -
length: 13
V: TRBV19
CDR3: CASRGHGTYEQYF

J: TRBJ1-2
size: -
length: 13
V: TRBV28
CDR3: CASNGGDTWGYTF

J: TRBJ2-7
size: -
length: 14
V: TRBV28
CDR3: CASSHPTRIYEQYF

J: TRBJ2-2
size: -
length: 13
V: TRBV2
CDR3: CASFRGPTGELFF

J: TRBJ2-7
size: -
length: 15
V: TRBV28
CDR3: CASSTGTASSYEQYF

J: TRBJ2-1
size: -
length: 19
V: TRBV7-8
CDR3: CASSLGQGLAGGSYNEQFF

J: TRBJ1-4
size: -
length: 15
V: TRBV28
CDR3: CASSLRGQGGEKLFF

J: TRBJ1-1
size: -
length: 14
V: TRBV19
CDR3: CASTYDRGNTEAFF

J: TRBJ2-1
size: -
length: 14
V: TRBV18
CDR3: CASSPPLAGVAQFF

J: TRBJ2-3
size: -
length: 16
V: TRBV18
CDR3: CASSPQGRPPTDTQYF

J: TRBJ2-5
size: -
length: 13
V: TRBV2
CDR3: CASTGGRGETQYF

J: TRBJ2-7
size: -
length: 15
V: TRBV28
CDR3: CASRKLASGSYEQYF

J: TRBJ1-1
size: -
length: 15
V: TRBV5-4
CDR3: CASSSQGMRRTEAFF

J: TRBJ1-3
size: -
length: 16
V: TRBV6-5
CDR3: CASSYSRGSSGNTIYF

J: TRBJ2-1
size: -
length: 15
V: TRBV19
CDR3: CASSLTGTGANEQFF

J: TRBJ1-3
size: -
length: 14
V: TRBV2
CDR3: CASSGQISGNTIYF

J: TRBJ1-1
size: few
length: 13
V: TRBV19
CDR3: CASSIQGGTEAFF

J: TRBJ1-5
size: -
length: 18
V: TRBV27
CDR3: CASSLRGGSPYSNQPQHF

J: TRBJ2-1
size: -
length: 16
V: TRBV19
CDR3: CASSKGLAGGPDEQFF

J: TRBJ2-2
size: -
length: 18
V: TRBV7-8
CDR3: CASTPGRGRFANTGELFF

J: TRBJ1-2
size: few
length: 14
V: TRBV10-3
CDR3: CAISEPRQGNGYTF

J: TRBJ2-1
size: -
length: 15
V: TRBV5-6
CDR3: CASSWGQGGYNEQFF

J: TRBJ2-3
size: -
length: 18
V: TRBV5-8
CDR3: CASSLGLAAILFTDTQYF

J: TRBJ1-1
size: -
length: 16
V: TRBV7-7
CDR3: CASLTSTYGLNTEAFF

J: TRBJ2-2
size: -
length: 14
V: TRBV10-3
CDR3: CAISESFSTGELFF

J: TRBJ2-7
size: -
length: 14
V: TRBV6-5
CDR3: CASSYSEYSYEQYF

J: TRBJ1-5
size: -
length: 14
V: TRBV10-3
CDR3: CAISGQGGNQPQHF

J: TRBJ2-1
size: -
length: 13
V: TRBV5-6
CDR3: CASSLVLASGQFF

J: TRBJ1-1
size: -
length: 15
V: TRBV7-6
CDR3: CASSPDRAMNTEAFF

J: TRBJ2-7
size: -
length: 15
V: TRBV30
CDR3: CAWSVLAGGPVEQYF

J: TRBJ1-3
size: -
length: 16
V: TRBV5-6
CDR3: CASSLGLGIEGNTIYF

J: TRBJ2-7
size: -
length: 15
V: TRBV18
CDR3: CASSPGLAGTYEQYF

J: TRBJ2-2
size: -
length: 14
V: TRBV19
CDR3: CASSIIGRTGELFF

J: TRBJ2-7
size: -
length: 12
V: TRBV6-5
CDR3: CASSPSPYEQYF

J: TRBJ1-5
size: -
length: 14
V: TRBV27
CDR3: CASSHSGGGQPQHF

J: TRBJ1-3
size: few
length: 12
V: TRBV30
CDR3: CARYGSGNTIYF

J: TRBJ2-7
size: -
length: 13
V: TRBV11-2
CDR3: CASSFADSYEQYF

J: TRBJ2-3
size: -
length: 15
V: TRBV5-1
CDR3: CASSLDGVAGDTQYF

J: TRBJ2-7
size: -
length: 16
V: TRBV28
CDR3: CASSLHDRVTSYEQYF